The rows below give T cell receptor beta chains drawn from one sample of a study of CD4 T cells in relation to SARS-CoV-2 and coronaviruses. Sequencing was performed with immunoSEQ multiplex PCR; in TCRdb, only in-frame clones are kept and a portion is missing. In the table there are around 54,000 clones, 92% of which are singletons. The sequencing input was naive CD4+ T cells from PBMCs. The receptors originated from an adult with COVID-19. The CDR3 runs from the conserved cysteine through the conserved F or W. A D gene is named only where the DNA matches it firmly. Clone size, where shown, is once, few, many, or a class for clones that have expanded.

d_call | clone_size | j_call | v_call | cdr3_nt | cdr3_aa
- | - | TRBJ2-1 | TRBV7-3 | TGTGCCAGCAGCGAAACGTGGGGGAGGAACTACAATGAGCAGTTCTTC | CASSETWGRNYNEQFF
TRBD1 | - | TRBJ1-2 | TRBV30 | TGTGCCTGGAGTTCGAGACAGGGCGGTGGCTACACCTTC | CAWSSRQGGGYTF
- | once | TRBJ2-7 | TRBV7-9 | TGTGCCAGCAGCCGAGAGGGTGGTCTATTCGAGCAGTACTTC | CASSREGGLFEQYF
TRBD1 | - | TRBJ1-5 | TRBV2 | TGTGCCAGCAGCGAGGGGGCGGGTCAGCCCCAGCATTTT | CASSEGAGQPQHF
TRBD2 | once | TRBJ2-5 | TRBV28 | TGTGCCAGCAGTTTCCTAAGACTAGCGGGAGGGCCGGGAGAGACCCAGTACTTC | CASSFLRLAGGPGETQYF
- | - | TRBJ1-5 | TRBV6-4 | TGTGCCAGCAGTGACGGATGGGGGAGCGTCAATCAGCCCCAGCATTTT | CASSDGWGSVNQPQHF
TRBD1 | - | TRBJ2-3 | TRBV3-1/TRBV3-2 | TGTGCCAGCAGCCGGACAGGGGGCGCAGATACGCAGTATTTT | CASSRTGGADTQYF
TRBD2 | - | TRBJ2-5 | TRBV7-2 | TGTGCCAGCAGCTTACGACTAGCGGGACAAGAGACCCAGTACTTC | CASSLRLAGQETQYF
- | - | TRBJ1-5 | TRBV2 | TGTGCCAGCAGTGGAGACAATCAGCCCCAGCATTTT | CASSGDNQPQHF
- | - | TRBJ1-2 | TRBV7-8 | TGTGCCAGCAGCTTCGCAGGGTCCGGCTACACCTTC | CASSFAGSGYTF
TRBD2 | - | TRBJ2-7 | TRBV5-8 | TGTGCCAGCAGATCTGGGGACTACCACCCCTCCGAGCAGTACTTC | CASRSGDYHPSEQYF
TRBD1 | - | TRBJ1-4 | TRBV28 | TGTGCCAGCAGAAGCGAGCTCAGGGGGTCTAATGAAAAACTGTTTTTT | CASRSELRGSNEKLFF
- | - | TRBJ2-5 | TRBV28 | TGTGCCAGCAGAGGACAGATTTCAGAGACCCAGTACTTC | CASRGQISETQYF
TRBD2 | - | TRBJ2-5 | TRBV27 | TGTGCCAGCAGTTCGGGTACCCTCCCCCGGGGGGCCCAGTACTTC | CASSSGTLPRGAQYF
TRBD2 | - | TRBJ2-7 | TRBV9 | TGTGCCAGCAGCGTAGGGCTAGCGGGAGACTCGCAGTACTTC | CASSVGLAGDSQYF
TRBD1 | - | TRBJ2-5 | TRBV20-1 | TGCAGTGCTAGTCCCTCCGGGACAGGACAAGAGACCCAGTACTTC | CSASPSGTGQETQYF
- | - | TRBJ1-2 | TRBV7-9 | TGTGCCAGCAAACGAGACTTAGGGGTTTATGGCTACACCTTC | CASKRDLGVYGYTF
TRBD1 | once | TRBJ1-2 | TRBV6-5 | TGTGCCAGCACCGGACAGGGGGCATCGGGAGGCTACACCTTC | CASTGQGASGGYTF
- | - | TRBJ1-1 | TRBV6-5 | TGTGCCAGTATGGGGGACGCCGGAGCTTTCTTT | CASMGDAGAFF
TRBD1 | - | TRBJ1-5 | TRBV19 | TGTGCCAGTAGTCTAAGGACAGGGAGGCTCGGCAATCAGCCCCAGCATTTT | CASSLRTGRLGNQPQHF
- | - | TRBJ1-4 | TRBV28 | TGTGCCAGCAGTTTCGGCGGAGCTAATGAAAAACTGTTTTTT | CASSFGGANEKLFF
TRBD1 | - | TRBJ1-6 | TRBV6-5 | TGTGCCAGCAGCCGAGGACAGGGAAATTCACCCCTCCACTTT | CASSRGQGNSPLHF
- | - | TRBJ1-5 | TRBV28 | TGTGCCAGCAGCCCCCTTAGGGCAGCAAGCAATCAGCCCCAGCATTTT | CASSPLRAASNQPQHF
- | - | TRBJ1-3 | TRBV6-5 | TGTGCCACCGGTTTTTTGGGGGCTGGAAACACCATATATTTT | CATGFLGAGNTIYF
- | once | TRBJ2-7 | TRBV19 | TGTGCCAGTAGTATCGTCTTACAGCGCTCCTACGAGCAGTACTTC | CASSIVLQRSYEQYF
TRBD2 | once | TRBJ2-3 | TRBV11-2 | TGTGCCAGCAGCTCAAACATGGGACTAGCGGGGCGAGATACGCAGTATTTT | CASSSNMGLAGRDTQYF
- | - | TRBJ2-5 | TRBV2 | TGTGCCAGCAGCGGAGGCCCCCTCGTCAGGGGCGCGGAGACCCAGTACTTC | CASSGGPLVRGAETQYF
- | - | TRBJ1-4 | TRBV25-1 | TGTGCCAGCAGCACACAGGCGACGAATGAAAAACTGTTTTTT | CASSTQATNEKLFF
- | - | TRBJ1-4 | TRBV5-6 | TGTGCCAGCAGCTGGAGGGGAAGTGAAAAACTGTTTTTT | CASSWRGSEKLFF
- | - | TRBJ1-3 | TRBV7-2 | TGTGCCAGCATGTACTTCTCTGGAAACACCATATATTTT | CASMYFSGNTIYF
- | - | TRBJ1-6 | TRBV7-2 | TGTGCCAGCAGCTTCCTTGGACGGGCGCTTAATTCACCCCTCCACTTT | CASSFLGRALNSPLHF
TRBD2 | - | TRBJ2-3 | TRBV5-1 | TGCGCCAGCAGCCCGGGACTAGCGGGGAACACAGATACGCAGTATTTT | CASSPGLAGNTDTQYF
TRBD1 | - | TRBJ1-2 | TRBV5-4 | TGTGCCAGCAGCTGGGACAGTTATGGCTACACCTTC | CASSWDSYGYTF
- | - | TRBJ2-1 | TRBV7-3 | TGTGCCAGCAGCCCAGCCGGGCCTCCTTCGGCTGAGCAGTTCTTC | CASSPAGPPSAEQFF
TRBD2 | - | TRBJ2-4 | TRBV7-9 | TGTGCCAGCAGTCGGGGTCTAGCGGGAGGTGTAGCCAAAAACATTCAGTACTTC | CASSRGLAGGVAKNIQYF
TRBD2 | - | TRBJ2-1 | TRBV28 | TGTGCCAGCAGCGGGACTAGCGGTTACAATGAGCAGTTCTTC | CASSGTSGYNEQFF
- | - | TRBJ2-3 | TRBV9 | TGTGCCAGCAGCGTCAGGAGCCTCACAGATACGCAGTATTTT | CASSVRSLTDTQYF
TRBD2 | - | TRBJ2-2 | TRBV7-2 | TGTGCCAGCAGCCGGAGACCCGGACTAGCGGGAGTGGGCACCGGGGAGCTGTTTTTT | CASSRRPGLAGVGTGELFF
- | - | TRBJ2-7 | TRBV12-3/TRBV12-4 | TGTGCCAGCAGATACAGGGCCTACGAGCAGTACTTC | CASRYRAYEQYF
- | - | TRBJ2-1 | TRBV30 | TGTGCCTGGAGTGCACCTGTCTGGGCCCGCTCCTACAATGAGCAGTTCTTC | CAWSAPVWARSYNEQFF